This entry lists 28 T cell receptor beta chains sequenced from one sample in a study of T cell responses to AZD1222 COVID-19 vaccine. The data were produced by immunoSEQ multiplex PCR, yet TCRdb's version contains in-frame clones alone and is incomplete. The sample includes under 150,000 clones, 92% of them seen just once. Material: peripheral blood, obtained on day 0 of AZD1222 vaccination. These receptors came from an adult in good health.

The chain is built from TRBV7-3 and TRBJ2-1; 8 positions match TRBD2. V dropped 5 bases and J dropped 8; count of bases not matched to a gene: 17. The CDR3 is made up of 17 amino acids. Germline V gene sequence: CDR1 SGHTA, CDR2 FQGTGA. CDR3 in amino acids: CASSPHTGTSFVDEQFF. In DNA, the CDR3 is TGTGCCAGCAGCCCGCATACCGGGACTAGTTTTGTGGATGAGCAGTTCTTC. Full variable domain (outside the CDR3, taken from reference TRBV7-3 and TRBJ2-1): GAGVSQTPSNKVTEKGKYVELRCDPISGHTALYWYRQSLGQGPEFLIYFQGTGAADDSGLPNDRFFAVRPEGSVSTLKIQRTERGDSAVYLCASSPHTGTSFVDEQFFGPGTRLTVL.

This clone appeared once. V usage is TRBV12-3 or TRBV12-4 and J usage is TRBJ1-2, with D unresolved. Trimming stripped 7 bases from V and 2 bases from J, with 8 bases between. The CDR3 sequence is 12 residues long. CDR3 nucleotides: TGTGCCAGCACCTCGGAGAACTATGGCTACACCTTC. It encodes CASTSENYGYTF.

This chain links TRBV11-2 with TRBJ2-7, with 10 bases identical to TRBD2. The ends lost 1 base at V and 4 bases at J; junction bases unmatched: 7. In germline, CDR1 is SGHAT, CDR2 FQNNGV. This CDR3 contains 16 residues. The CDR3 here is CASSLGSSGRGYEQYF. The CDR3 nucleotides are TGTGCCAGCAGCTTAGGGTCCAGCGGGAGGGGGTACGAGCAGTACTTC. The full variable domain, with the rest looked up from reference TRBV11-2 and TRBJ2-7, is EAGVAQSPRYKIIEKRQSVAFWCNPISGHATLYWYQQILGQGPKLLIQFQNNGVVDDSQLPKDRFSAERLKGVDSTLKIQPAKLEDSAVYLCASSLGSSGRGYEQYFGPGTRLTVT.

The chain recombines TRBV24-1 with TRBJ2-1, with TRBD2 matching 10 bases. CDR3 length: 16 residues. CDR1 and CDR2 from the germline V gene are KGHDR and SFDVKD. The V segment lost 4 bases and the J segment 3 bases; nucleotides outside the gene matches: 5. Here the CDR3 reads CATSDRTSGNYNEQFF. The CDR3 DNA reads TGTGCCACCAGTGACCGGACTAGCGGAAACTACAATGAGCAGTTCTTC.

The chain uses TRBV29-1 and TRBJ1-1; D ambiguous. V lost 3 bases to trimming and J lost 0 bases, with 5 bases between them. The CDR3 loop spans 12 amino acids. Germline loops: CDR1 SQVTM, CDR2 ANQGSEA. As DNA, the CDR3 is TGCAGCGTTGAGGGGATGAACACTGAAGCTTTCTTT. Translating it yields CSVEGMNTEAFF.

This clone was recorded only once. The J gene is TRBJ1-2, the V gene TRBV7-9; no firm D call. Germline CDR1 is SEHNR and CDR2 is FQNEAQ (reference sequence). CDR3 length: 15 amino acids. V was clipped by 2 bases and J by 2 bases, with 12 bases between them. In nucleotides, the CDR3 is TGTGCCAGCAGCTTATCTCGGTACAACAACTATGGCTACACCTTC. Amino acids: CASSLSRYNNYGYTF.

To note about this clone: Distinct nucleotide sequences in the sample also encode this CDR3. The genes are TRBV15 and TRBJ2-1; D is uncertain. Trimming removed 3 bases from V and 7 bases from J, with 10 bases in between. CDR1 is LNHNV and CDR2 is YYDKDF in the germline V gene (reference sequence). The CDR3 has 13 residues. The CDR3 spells CATSSRRGNEQFF. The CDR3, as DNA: TGTGCCACCAGCAGTCGGCGAGGAAATGAGCAGTTCTTC.

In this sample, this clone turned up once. The CDR3 protein is CASSQDPGPGNTDTQYF. The CDR3 nucleotides read TGTGCCAGCAGCCAAGACCCAGGGCCCGGGAACACAGATACGCAGTATTTT. V is TRBV3-1 (or the pseudogene TRBV3-2) and J is TRBJ2-3; TRBD1 or TRBD2 may be the D gene (5 bases each). Germline assignment: CDR1 LGHDT and CDR2 YNNKEL (reference sequence). Trimming removed 0 bases from V and 2 bases from J, with 15 bases in between. CDR3 length: 17 amino acids.

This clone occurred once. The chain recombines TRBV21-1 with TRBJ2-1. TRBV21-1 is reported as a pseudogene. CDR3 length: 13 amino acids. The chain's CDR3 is CASSSWDQNEQFF. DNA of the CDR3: TGTGCCAGCAGCTCCTGGGACCAGAATGAGCAGTTCTTC.

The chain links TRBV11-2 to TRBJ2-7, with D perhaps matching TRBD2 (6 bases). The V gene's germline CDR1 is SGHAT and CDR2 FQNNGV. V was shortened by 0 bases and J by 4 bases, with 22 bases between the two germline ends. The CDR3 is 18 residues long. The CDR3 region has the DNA TGTGCCAGCAGCTTAGATCTAGGAGGGAGCGCCAACCAGTACGAGCAGTACTTC. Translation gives CASSLDLGGSANQYEQYF.

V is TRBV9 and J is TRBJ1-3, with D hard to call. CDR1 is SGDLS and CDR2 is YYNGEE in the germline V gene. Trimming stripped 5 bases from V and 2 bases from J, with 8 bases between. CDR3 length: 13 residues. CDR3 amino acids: CASSPSAGNTIYF. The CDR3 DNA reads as TGTGCCAGCAGTCCCTCTGCTGGAAACACCATATATTTT.

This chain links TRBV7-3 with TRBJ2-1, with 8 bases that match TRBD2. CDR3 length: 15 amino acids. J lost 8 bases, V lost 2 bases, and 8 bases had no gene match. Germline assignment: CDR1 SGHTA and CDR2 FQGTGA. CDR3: CASSLDAGRAYEQFF. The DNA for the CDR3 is TGTGCCAGCAGCTTAGACGCCGGGAGGGCCTATGAGCAGTTCTTC.

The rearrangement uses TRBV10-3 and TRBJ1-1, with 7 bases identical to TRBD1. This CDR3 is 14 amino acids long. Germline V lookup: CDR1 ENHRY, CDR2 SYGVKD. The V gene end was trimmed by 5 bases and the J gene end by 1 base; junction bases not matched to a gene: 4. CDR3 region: CAISTQGTNTEAFF. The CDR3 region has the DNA TGTGCCATCAGTACACAGGGGACGAACACTGAAGCTTTCTTT.

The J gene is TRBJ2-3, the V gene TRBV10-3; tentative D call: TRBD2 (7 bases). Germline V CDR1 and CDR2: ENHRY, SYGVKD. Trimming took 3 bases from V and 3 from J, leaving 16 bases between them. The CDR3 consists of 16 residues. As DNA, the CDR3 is TGTGCCATCAGTGATCCCAGGGGAGGGAGGACAGATACGCAGTATTTT. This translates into CAISDPRGGRTDTQYF.

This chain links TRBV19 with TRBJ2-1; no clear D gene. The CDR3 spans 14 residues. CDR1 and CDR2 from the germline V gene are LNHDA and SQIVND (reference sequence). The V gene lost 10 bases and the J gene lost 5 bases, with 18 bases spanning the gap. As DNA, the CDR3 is TGTGCCACAAAGACGCGCTCATCCCACAATGAGCAGTTCTTC. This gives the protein CATKTRSSHNEQFF. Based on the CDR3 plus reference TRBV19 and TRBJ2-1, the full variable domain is DGGITQSPKYLFRKEGQNVTLSCEQNLNHDAMYWYRQDPGQGLRLIYYSQIVNDFQKGDIAEGYSVSREKKESFPLTVTSAQKNPTAFYLCATKTRSSHNEQFFGPGTRLTVL.

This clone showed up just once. CDR3 sequence (DNA): TGCGCCAGCAGCTTGGGTTGGGGGGCAAGCTCCTATAATTCACCCCTCCACTTT. Encoded protein: CASSLGWGASSYNSPLHF. The chain recombines TRBV5-1 with TRBJ1-6, with D perhaps TRBD1 (6 bases). Between the trimmed V and J ends, which lost 0 bases and 0 bases, there was a span of 13 bases. This CDR3 is 18 amino acids long. Per the germline V gene, CDR1 is SGHRS and CDR2 is YFSETQ. Full variable domain (outside the CDR3, taken from reference TRBV5-1 and TRBJ1-6): KAGVTQTPRYLIKTRGQQVTLSCSPISGHRSVSWYQQTPGQGLQFLFEYFSETQRNKGNFPGRFSGRQFSNSRSEMNVSTLELGDSALYLCASSLGWGASSYNSPLHFGNGTRLTVT.

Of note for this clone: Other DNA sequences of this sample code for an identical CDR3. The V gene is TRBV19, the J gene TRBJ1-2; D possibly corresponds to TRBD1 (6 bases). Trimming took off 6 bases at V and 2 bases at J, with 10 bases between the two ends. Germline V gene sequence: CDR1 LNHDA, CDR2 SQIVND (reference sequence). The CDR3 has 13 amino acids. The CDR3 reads CASSRTANYGYTF. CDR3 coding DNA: TGTGCCAGTAGCCGGACAGCAAACTATGGCTACACCTTC.

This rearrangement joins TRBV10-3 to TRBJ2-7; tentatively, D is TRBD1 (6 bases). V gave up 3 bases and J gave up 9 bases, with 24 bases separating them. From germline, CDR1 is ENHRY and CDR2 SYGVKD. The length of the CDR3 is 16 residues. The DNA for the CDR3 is TGTGCCATCAGTGACCCCACAGGGCTGGGGGATACGGTGCAGTACTTC. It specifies CAISDPTGLGDTVQYF.

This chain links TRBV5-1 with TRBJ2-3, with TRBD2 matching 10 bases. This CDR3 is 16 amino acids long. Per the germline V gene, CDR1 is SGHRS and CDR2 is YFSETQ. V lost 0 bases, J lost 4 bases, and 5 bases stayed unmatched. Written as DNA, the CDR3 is TGCGCCAGCAGCTTGGTGTTAGCGGGAGGCGCAGATACGCAGTATTTT. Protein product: CASSLVLAGGADTQYF.

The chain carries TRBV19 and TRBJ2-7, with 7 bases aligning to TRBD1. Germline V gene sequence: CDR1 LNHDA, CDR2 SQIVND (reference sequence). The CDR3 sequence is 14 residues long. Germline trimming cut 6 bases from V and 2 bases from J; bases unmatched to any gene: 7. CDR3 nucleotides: TGTGCCAGTAGCATCGGGACAGCCGCCTACGAGCAGTACTTC. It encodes CASSIGTAAYEQYF.

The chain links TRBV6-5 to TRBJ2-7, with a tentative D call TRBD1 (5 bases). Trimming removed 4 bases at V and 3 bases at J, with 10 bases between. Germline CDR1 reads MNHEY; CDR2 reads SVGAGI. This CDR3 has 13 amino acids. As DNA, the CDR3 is TGTGCCAGCAGTTCGGCAGGGCACTACGAGCAGTACTTC. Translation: CASSSAGHYEQYF.

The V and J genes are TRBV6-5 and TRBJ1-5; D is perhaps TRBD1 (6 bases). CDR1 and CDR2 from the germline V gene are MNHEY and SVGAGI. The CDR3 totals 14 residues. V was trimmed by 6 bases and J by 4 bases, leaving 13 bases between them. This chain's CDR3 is CASSPGVMNQPQHF. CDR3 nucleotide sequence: TGTGCCAGCAGCCCAGGGGTTATGAATCAGCCCCAGCATTTT.

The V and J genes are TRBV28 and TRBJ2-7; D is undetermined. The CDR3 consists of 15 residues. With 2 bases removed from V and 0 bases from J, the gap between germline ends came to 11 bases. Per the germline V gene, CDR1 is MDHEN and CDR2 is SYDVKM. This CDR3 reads CASSLAGRNSYEQYF. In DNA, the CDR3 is TGTGCCAGCAGTTTAGCCGGCAGAAACTCCTACGAGCAGTACTTC.

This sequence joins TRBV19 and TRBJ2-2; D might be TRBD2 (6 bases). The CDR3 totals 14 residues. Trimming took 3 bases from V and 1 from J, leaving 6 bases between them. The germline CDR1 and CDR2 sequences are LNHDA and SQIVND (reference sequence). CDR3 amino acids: CASSISGNTGELFF. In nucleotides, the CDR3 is TGTGCCAGTAGTATTAGCGGGAACACCGGGGAGCTGTTTTTT.

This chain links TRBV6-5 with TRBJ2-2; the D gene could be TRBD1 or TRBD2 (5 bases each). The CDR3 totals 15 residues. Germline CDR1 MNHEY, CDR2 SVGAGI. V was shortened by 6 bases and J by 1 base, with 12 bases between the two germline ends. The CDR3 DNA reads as TGTGCCAGCAGCTGGGGGTGGTGGAACACCGGGGAGCTGTTTTTT. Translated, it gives CASSWGWWNTGELFF.

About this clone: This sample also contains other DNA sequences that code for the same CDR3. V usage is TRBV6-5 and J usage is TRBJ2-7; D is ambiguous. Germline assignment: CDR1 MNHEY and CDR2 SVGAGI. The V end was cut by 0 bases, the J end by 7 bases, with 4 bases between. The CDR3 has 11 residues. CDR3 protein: CASSYSGEQYF. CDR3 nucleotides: TGTGCCAGCAGTTACTCAGGGGAGCAGTACTTC.

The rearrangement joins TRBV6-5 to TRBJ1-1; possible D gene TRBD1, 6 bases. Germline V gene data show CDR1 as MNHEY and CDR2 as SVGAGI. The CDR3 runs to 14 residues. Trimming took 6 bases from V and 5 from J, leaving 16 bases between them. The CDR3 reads CASSLGGASTEAFF. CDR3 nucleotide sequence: TGTGCCAGCAGCCTCGGGGGCGCAAGTACTGAAGCTTTCTTT.

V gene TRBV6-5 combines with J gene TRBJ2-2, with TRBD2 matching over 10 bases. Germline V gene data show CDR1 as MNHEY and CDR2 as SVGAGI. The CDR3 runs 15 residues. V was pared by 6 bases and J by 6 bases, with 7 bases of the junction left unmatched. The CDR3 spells CASSLSGRAPGELFF. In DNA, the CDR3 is TGTGCCAGCAGCCTGAGCGGGAGGGCCCCCGGGGAGCTGTTTTTT.